These 9 T cell receptor beta chains were sequenced from one sample in a study of T cells after yellow fever vaccination. MiXCR was run by TCRdb on the 5' RACE reads, yielding one entry per CDR3 protein. In the table there are more than 200,000 distinct CDR3 sequences, over 3% of which are singletons. This specimen consisted of PBMCs, obtained 15 days after the yellow fever booster vaccination. All receptors derive from a man between 18 and 35 years old who received the YFV17D yellow fever vaccine.

V usage is TRBV10-3 and J usage is TRBJ2-7; possible D gene TRBD2, 7 bases. The CDR3 extends over 14 amino acids. The V gene's germline CDR1 is ENHRY and CDR2 SYGVKD. Trimming left V 10 bases short and J 4 bases short, with 20 bases between. The CDR3 here is CAKRQVRGGYEQYF. The CDR3 bases are TGTGCCAAGAGACAGGTAAGGGGGGGATACGAGCAGTACTTC.

This clonotype has a count of ten or more. The chain couples TRBV12-3 or TRBV12-4 to TRBJ2-5; no clear D. V lost 5 bases, J lost 4 bases, and 11 bases lay in between. This CDR3 contains 13 residues. This CDR3 reads CASSPQARETQYF. CDR3 DNA: TGTGCCAGCAGTCCTCAGGCGAGAGAGACCCAGTACTTC.

The table lists this clonotype with many counts. The rearrangement uses TRBV5-1 and TRBJ2-7, with 7 bases aligning to TRBD1. The length of the CDR3 is 13 residues. The germline V gene encodes CDR1 SGHRS and CDR2 YFSETQ. Trimming cost V 2 bases and J 6 bases; bases outside gene matches: 5. The CDR3 DNA is TGCGCCAGCAGCTTAACAGGGGCGGCCGAGCAGTACGTC. Its protein is CASSLTGAAEQYV.

This clonotype was counted at least ten times. The V and J genes are TRBV6-5 and TRBJ2-1; D uncertain. This CDR3 has 15 amino acids. With 6 bases removed from V and 0 bases from J, the gap between germline ends came to 12 bases. Germline V gene lookup returns CDR1 MNHEY and CDR2 SVGAGI. CDR3 DNA sequence: TGTGCCAGCAGCCCTGACACGAGCTCCTACAATGAGCAGTTCTTC. Encoded protein: CASSPDTSSYNEQFF.

Ten or more counts support this clonotype. The chain is built from TRBV18 and TRBJ2-5; perhaps TRBD2 as D (5 bases). The CDR3 runs to 13 residues. From germline, CDR1 is KGHSH and CDR2 LQKENI. V was shortened by 4 bases and J by 3 bases, with 9 bases between the two germline ends. CDR3 in DNA: TGTGCCAGCTCACTGAATAGCGAAGAGACCCAGTACTTC. Residues: CASSLNSEETQYF.

This clonotype appeared a few times. The J gene is TRBJ1-4, the V gene TRBV23-1; no reliable D call. TRBV23-1 is an open reading frame whose function is uncertain. The CDR3 is 17 residues long. V lost 0 bases and J 11 bases, leaving 22 bases between the germline ends. The CDR3 DNA is TGCGCCAGCAGTCAATCGGGTGACACCCCGACCCCGGAGAAACTGTTTTTT. Its protein product is CASSQSGDTPTPEKLFF.

This clonotype was recorded at least ten times. The genes are TRBV11-2 and TRBJ1-5, with D possibly being TRBD1 (6 bases). Trimming cost V 2 bases and J 6 bases, with 11 bases left between them. The CDR3 is made up of 14 amino acids. CDR1 SGHAT and CDR2 FQNNGV come from the germline V gene. CDR3 protein: CASSLSGAAQPQHF. In DNA form, the CDR3 reads TGTGCCAGCAGCTTATCGGGGGCAGCTCAGCCCCAGCATTTT. The full variable domain, with the rest looked up from reference TRBV11-2 and TRBJ1-5, is EAGVAQSPRYKIIEKRQSVAFWCNPISGHATLYWYQQILGQGPKLLIQFQNNGVVDDSQLPKDRFSAERLKGVDSTLKIQPAKLEDSAVYLCASSLSGAAQPQHFGDGTRLSIL.

There are many counts of this clonotype. J is TRBJ1-2 and V is TRBV4-3, with TRBD1 matching over 7 bases. Unmatched junction bases numbered 5, after V lost 0 bases and J lost 4 bases. CDR1 is LGHNA, CDR2 YSLEER, per germline. The CDR3 is made up of 15 amino acids. CDR3: CASSQDKGAGYGYTF. CDR3 in DNA: TGCGCCAGCAGCCAAGATAAGGGGGCAGGCTATGGCTACACCTTC.

This clonotype was counted at least ten times. The V gene is TRBV12-3 or TRBV12-4, the J gene TRBJ1-5; 8 bases are shared with TRBD1. The CDR3 has 14 residues. V dropped 7 bases and J dropped 4; count of bases not matched to a gene: 6. The CDR3: CASTADRANQPQHF. The DNA of the CDR3 is TGTGCCAGCACCGCGGACAGGGCAAATCAGCCCCAGCATTTT.